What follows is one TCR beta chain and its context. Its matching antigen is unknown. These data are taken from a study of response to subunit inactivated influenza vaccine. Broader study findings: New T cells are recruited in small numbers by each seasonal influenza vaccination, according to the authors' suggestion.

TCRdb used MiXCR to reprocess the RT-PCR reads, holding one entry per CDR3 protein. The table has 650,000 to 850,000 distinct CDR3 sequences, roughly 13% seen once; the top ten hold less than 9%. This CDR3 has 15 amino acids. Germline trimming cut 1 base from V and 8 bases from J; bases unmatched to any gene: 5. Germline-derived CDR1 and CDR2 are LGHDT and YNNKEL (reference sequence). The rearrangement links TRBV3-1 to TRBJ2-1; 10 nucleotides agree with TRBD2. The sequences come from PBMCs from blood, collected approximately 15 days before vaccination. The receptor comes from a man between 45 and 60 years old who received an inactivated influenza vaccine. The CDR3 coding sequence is TGTGCCAGCAGCCAAGTAAGCGGGGGGGCTTATGAGCAGTTCTTC. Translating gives CASSQVSGGAYEQFF.